This TCR beta chain emerged from a study of cytotoxic CD8 clonotypes in ibrutinib-treated CLL. Assay used: immunoSEQ multiplex PCR; TCRdb lists only in-frame clones, some missing. The sample lists approximately 84,000 clones; more than 70% were seen once. In germline, CDR1 is MNHNS, CDR2 SASEGT. This CDR3 is 14 amino acids long. V lost 5 bases to trimming and J lost 1 base, with 11 bases between them. The starting material was PBMCs, obtained before ibrutinib treatment. The rearrangement uses TRBV6-1 and TRBJ1-1; D is unclear. The origin of this receptor is a human donor with chronic lymphocytic leukemia. CDR3 nucleotides: TGTGCCAGCAGTCCCGTCGGGAGGAACACTGAAGCTTTCTTT. Its protein is CASSPVGRNTEAFF.